The 7 T cell receptor beta chains listed next were all sequenced from one sample in a study of T cell responses to AZD1222 COVID-19 vaccine. The method was immunoSEQ multiplex PCR; TCRdb's version includes in-frame clones alone and lacks a portion of them. The data contain 150,000 or so clones, more than 90% of them singletons. Sample: peripheral blood, taken on day 0 of AZD1222 vaccination. The origin of the receptors is an adult in good health.

The CDR3, as DNA: TGTGCCACCGGACAGATATGGCAAGAGACCCAGTACTTC. Translated, it gives CATGQIWQETQYF. The gene calls are TRBV19 and TRBJ2-5; maybe TRBD1 (6 bases). This CDR3 spans 13 amino acids. Per germline, CDR1 LNHDA and CDR2 SQIVND (reference sequence). V was clipped by 10 bases and J by 2 bases, with 14 bases between them.

The rearrangement links TRBV4-1 to TRBJ2-5; D is possibly TRBD2 (6 bases). With 1 base removed from V and 7 bases from J, the gap between germline ends came to 16 bases. CDR1 and CDR2 (germline): MGHRA, YSYEKL. This CDR3 region has 15 residues. CDR3: CASSQVGSQAGTQYF. In DNA, the CDR3 is TGCGCCAGCAGCCAAGTGGGTAGCCAAGCGGGGACCCAGTACTTC.

This clone was found once. The rearrangement joins TRBV19 to TRBJ2-3; 11 nucleotides line up with TRBD2. Per the germline V gene, CDR1 is LNHDA and CDR2 is SQIVND (reference sequence). After removal of 6 bases from V and 2 bases from J, the junction contained 7 bases not matched to a gene. CDR3 length: 16 residues. CDR3 in DNA: TGTGCCAGTAGCTCTCGGGGACTAGCGGTCACAGATACGCAGTATTTT. Protein: CASSSRGLAVTDTQYF.

The chain joins TRBV5-8 to TRBJ1-6; D is uncertain. CDR3 length: 13 residues. CDR1 and CDR2 from the germline V gene are SGHTS and YDEGEE. The ends were cut back, 0 bases at V and 6 bases at J, with 4 bases in the middle. CDR3 sequence reads: CASSLDSNSPLHF. DNA of the CDR3: TGTGCCAGCAGCTTGGACAGTAATTCACCCCTCCACTTT.

The chain has TRBV3-1 (or the pseudogene TRBV3-2) and TRBJ2-3, with D possibly matching TRBD2 (5 bases). The germline V gene has CDR1 LGHDT and CDR2 YNNKEL (reference sequence). The CDR3 is made up of 16 amino acids. Trimming took 0 bases from V and 0 from J, leaving 10 bases between them. In DNA form, the CDR3 reads TGTGCCAGCAGCCAAGAAATAGCGAGGAGCACAGATACGCAGTATTTT. It encodes CASSQEIARSTDTQYF.

The J gene is TRBJ1-5, the V gene TRBV30; 7 bases match TRBD1. This CDR3 is built from 14 residues. The V gene's germline CDR1 is GTSNPN and CDR2 SVGIG (reference sequence). The ends lost 1 base at V and 1 base at J; junction bases unmatched: 1. The CDR3 DNA reads TGTGCCTGGAGTGCACAGGGGAGCAATCAGCCCCAGCATTTT. It encodes CAWSAQGSNQPQHF.

This chain uses TRBV6-5 with TRBJ1-6; no clear D. V lost 6 bases and J 4 bases, leaving 7 bases between the germline ends. Germline V gene sequence: CDR1 MNHEY, CDR2 SVGAGI. This CDR3 is 13 amino acids long. The CDR3 region is CASRSSYNSPLHF. In DNA form, the CDR3 reads TGTGCCAGCAGATCCTCTTATAATTCACCCCTCCACTTT.